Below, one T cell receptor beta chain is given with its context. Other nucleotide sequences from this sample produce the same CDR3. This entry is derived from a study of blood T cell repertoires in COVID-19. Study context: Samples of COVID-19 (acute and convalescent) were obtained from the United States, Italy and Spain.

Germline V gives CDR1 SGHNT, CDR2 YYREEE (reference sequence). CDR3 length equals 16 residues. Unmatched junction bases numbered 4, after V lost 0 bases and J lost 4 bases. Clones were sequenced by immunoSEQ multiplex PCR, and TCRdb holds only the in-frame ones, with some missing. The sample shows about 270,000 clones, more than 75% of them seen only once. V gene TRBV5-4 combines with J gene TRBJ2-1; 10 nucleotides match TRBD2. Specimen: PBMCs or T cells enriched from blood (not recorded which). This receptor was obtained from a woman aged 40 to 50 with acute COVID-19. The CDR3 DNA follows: TGTGCCAGCAGCTTGGAAGCTAGCGGGGGATACAATGAGCAGTTCTTC. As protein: CASSLEASGGYNEQFF.